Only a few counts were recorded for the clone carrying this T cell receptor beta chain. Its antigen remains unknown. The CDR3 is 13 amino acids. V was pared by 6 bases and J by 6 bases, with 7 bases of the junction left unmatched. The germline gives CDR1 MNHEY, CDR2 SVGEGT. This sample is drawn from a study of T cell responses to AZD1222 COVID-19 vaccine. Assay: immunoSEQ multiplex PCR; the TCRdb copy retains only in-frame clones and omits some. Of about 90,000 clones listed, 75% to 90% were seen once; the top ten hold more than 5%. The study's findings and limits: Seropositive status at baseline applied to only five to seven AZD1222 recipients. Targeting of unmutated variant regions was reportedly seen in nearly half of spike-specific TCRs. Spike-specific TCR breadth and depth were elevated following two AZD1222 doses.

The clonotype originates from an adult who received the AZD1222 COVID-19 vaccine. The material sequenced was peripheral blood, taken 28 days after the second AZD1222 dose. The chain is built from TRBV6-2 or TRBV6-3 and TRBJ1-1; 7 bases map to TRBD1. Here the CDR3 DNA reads TGTGCCAGCAGCCAGACAGGGAAACCTGAAGCTTTCTTT. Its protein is CASSQTGKPEAFF.